The entry below gives a single T cell receptor beta chain sequence along with its context. Sequencing used immunoSEQ multiplex PCR; TCRdb keeps in-frame clones, though not all of them. The sample has 250,000 to 300,000 clones; roughly 85% are singletons. This entry is derived from a study of blood T cell repertoires in COVID-19. Study summary: In each case, the material was cDNA or gDNA derived from T cells, B-cell-depleted T cells, or PBMCs.

There are 15 residues in the CDR3. Germline lookup yields CDR1 SQVTM and CDR2 ANQGSEA. The trim removed 2 bases at V and 3 bases at J, leaving 8 bases unmatched. The rearrangement joins TRBV29-1 to TRBJ1-1, with 8 bases aligning to TRBD1. The clonotype originates from a woman aged 50 to 60 who had recovered from COVID-19. Sequenced input: PBMCs or T cells enriched from blood (not recorded which). CDR3 residues: CSVERIRGPDTEAFF. In nucleotides, the CDR3 is TGCAGCGTTGAAAGAATCAGGGGGCCGGACACTGAAGCTTTCTTT.